Following are 6 T cell receptor beta chains from one sample sequenced in a study of T cells in Graves' hyperthyroidism and ophthalmopathy. Amplified TCR beta CDR3 regions derived from RNA transcripts. An initial round of RT-PCR targeting the TCR CDR3 relied on the HTBI primer set. TCRdb fed the multiplex PCR reads into MiXCR, producing one record per CDR3 protein. Of around 360,000 distinct CDR3 sequences listed, about 16% were seen once; the top ten hold roughly a fifth. Sequences were obtained from blood. Receptor source: an older woman with Graves' ophthalmopathy.

This clonotype was counted many times. The chain is built from TRBV3-1 and TRBJ2-5, with D possibly being TRBD1 (6 bases). The length of the CDR3 is 14 residues. Germline V gene lookup returns CDR1 LGHDT and CDR2 YNNKEL (reference sequence). The V gene lost 2 bases and the J gene lost 4 bases, with 11 bases spanning the gap. The CDR3 nucleotides read TGTGCCAGCAGCCAACCCAACAGGGTAGAGACCCAGTACTTC. Protein sequence: CASSQPNRVETQYF.

Only a few counts were recorded for this clonotype. A much more abundant neighbour one base away suggests this may be a read error. The chain couples TRBV18 to TRBJ2-7, with TRBD1 matching 7 bases. The CDR3 has 13 residues. From germline, CDR1 is KGHSH and CDR2 LQKENI. CDR3 protein: CVSSPDREHEQYF. The DNA for the CDR3 is TGTGTCAGCTCACCAGACAGGGAGCACGAGCAGTACTTC.

This clonotype was recorded many times. The rearrangement joins TRBV20-1 to TRBJ1-1; D might be TRBD1 (5 bases). The germline CDR1 and CDR2 sequences are DFQATT and SNEGSKA (reference sequence). CDR3 length: 12 residues. Deletions cut 5 bases from V and 3 bases from J, with 10 bases between. CDR3 DNA sequence: TGCAGTGCTTTAGACAGCTACACTGAAGCTTTCTTT. It encodes CSALDSYTEAFF.

The chain recombines TRBV5-4 with TRBJ1-6; 8 bases align to TRBD1. The germline V gene has CDR1 SGHNT and CDR2 YYREEE (reference sequence). This CDR3 has 16 amino acids. V trimming: 5 bases; J trimming: 7 bases; junction bases outside the gene matches: 11. CDR3 sequence (DNA): TGTGCCAGCAGTTCGATTCAGGGGGCGCGGAATTCACCCCTCCACTTT. This encodes CASSSIQGARNSPLHF.

This chain uses TRBV7-9 with TRBJ2-2, with 13 bases lining up with TRBD2. Germline V lookup: CDR1 SEHNR, CDR2 FQNEAQ (reference sequence). Losses at the gene ends were 5 bases for V and 6 bases for J; bases not matched to a gene: 6. The CDR3 runs to 16 residues. The CDR3 DNA sequence: TGTGCCAGCAGCCAGGAGGGACTAGCGGGATCCGGGGAGCTGTTTTTT. Its translation is CASSQEGLAGSGELFF.

The chain joins TRBV5-1 to TRBJ2-2; TRBD2 matches 7 bases. The CDR3 covers 18 residues. With V trimmed by 1 base and J by 1 base, 10 bases remained unmatched. CDR1 is SGHRS, CDR2 YFSETQ, per germline. The CDR3 reads CASSLKSLAEMNTGELFF. The CDR3 nucleotides are TGCGCCAGCAGCTTGAAGTCGCTAGCGGAAATGAACACCGGGGAGCTGTTTTTT.